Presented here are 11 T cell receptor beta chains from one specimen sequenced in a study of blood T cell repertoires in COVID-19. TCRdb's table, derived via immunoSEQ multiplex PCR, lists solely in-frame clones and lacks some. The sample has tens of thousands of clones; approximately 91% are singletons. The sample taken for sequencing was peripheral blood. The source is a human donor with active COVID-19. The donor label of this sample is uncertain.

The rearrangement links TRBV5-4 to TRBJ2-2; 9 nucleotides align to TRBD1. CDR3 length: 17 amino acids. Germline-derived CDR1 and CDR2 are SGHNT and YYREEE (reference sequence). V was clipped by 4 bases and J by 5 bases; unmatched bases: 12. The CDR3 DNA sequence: TGTGCCAGCAGCGCTACAGGGGGCGCATGGGTAACCGGGGAGCTGTTTTTT. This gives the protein CASSATGGAWVTGELFF.

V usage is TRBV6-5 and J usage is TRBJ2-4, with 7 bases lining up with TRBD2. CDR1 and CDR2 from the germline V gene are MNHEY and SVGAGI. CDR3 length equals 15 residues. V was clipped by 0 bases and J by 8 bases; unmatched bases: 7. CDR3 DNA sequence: TGTGCCAGCAGTTACTCGGGAGGGTCGAGGGACATTCAGTACTTC. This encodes CASSYSGGSRDIQYF.

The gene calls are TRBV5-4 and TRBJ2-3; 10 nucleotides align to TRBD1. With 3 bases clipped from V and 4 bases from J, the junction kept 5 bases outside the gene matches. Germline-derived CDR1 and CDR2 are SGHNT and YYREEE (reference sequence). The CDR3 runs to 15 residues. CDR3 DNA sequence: TGTGCCAGCAGCTCACGACAGGGGGCATCAGATACGCAGTATTTT. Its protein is CASSSRQGASDTQYF. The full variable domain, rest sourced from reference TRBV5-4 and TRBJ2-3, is ETGVTQSPTHLIKTRGQQVTLRCSSQSGHNTVSWYQQALGQGPQFIFQYYREEENGRGNFPPRFSGLQFPNYSSELNVNALELDDSALYLCASSSRQGASDTQYFGPGTRLTVL.

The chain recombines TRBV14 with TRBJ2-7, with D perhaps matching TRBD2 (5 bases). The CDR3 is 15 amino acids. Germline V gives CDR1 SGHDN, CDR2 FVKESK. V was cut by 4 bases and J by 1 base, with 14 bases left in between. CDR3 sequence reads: CASSPGMEYSYEQYF. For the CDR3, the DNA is TGTGCCAGCAGCCCGGGGATGGAGTATTCCTACGAGCAGTACTTC.

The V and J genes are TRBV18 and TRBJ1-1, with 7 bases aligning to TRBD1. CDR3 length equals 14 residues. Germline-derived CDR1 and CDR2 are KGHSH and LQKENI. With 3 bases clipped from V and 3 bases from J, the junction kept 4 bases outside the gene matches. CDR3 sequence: CASSPRQGDTEAFF. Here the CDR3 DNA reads TGTGCCAGCTCACCTAGACAGGGAGACACTGAAGCTTTCTTT.

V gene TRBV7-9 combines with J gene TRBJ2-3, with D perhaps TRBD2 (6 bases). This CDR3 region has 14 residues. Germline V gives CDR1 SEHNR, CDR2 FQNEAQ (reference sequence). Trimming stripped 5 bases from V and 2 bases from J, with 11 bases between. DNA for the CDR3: TGTGCCAGCAGCCCGGCGGACTACACAGATACGCAGTATTTT. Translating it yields CASSPADYTDTQYF.

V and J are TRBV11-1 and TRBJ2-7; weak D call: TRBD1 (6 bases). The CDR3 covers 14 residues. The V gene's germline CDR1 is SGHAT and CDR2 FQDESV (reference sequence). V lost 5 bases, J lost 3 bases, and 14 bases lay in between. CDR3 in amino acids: CASSKGDKIYEQYF. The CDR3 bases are TGTGCCAGCAGCAAAGGGGACAAAATCTACGAGCAGTACTTC.

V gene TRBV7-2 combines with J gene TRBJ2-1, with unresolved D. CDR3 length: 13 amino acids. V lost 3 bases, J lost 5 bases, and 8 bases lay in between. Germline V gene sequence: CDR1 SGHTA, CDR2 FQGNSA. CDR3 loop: CASSFFRDNEQFF. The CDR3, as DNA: TGTGCCAGCAGCTTCTTCCGGGACAATGAGCAGTTCTTC.

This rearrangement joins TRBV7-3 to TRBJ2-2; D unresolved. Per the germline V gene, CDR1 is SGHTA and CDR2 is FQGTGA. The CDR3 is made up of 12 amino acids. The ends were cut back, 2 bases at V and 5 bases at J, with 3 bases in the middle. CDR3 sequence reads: CASSLHTGELFF. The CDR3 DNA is TGTGCCAGCAGCTTACATACCGGGGAGCTGTTTTTT.

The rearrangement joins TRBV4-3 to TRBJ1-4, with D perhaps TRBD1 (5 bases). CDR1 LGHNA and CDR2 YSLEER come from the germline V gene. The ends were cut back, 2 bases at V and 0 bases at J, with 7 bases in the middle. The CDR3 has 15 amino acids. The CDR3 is CASSQRGATNEKLFF. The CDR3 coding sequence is TGCGCCAGCAGCCAAAGGGGCGCAACTAATGAAAAACTGTTTTTT.

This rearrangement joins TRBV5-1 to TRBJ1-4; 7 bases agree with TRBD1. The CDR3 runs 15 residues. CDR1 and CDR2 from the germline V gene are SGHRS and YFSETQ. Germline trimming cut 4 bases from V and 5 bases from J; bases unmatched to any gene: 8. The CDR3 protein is CASSTLGQKNEKLFF. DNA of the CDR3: TGCGCCAGCAGCACGTTGGGACAGAAGAATGAAAAACTGTTTTTT.